These T cell receptor beta chains were read from a single sample in a study of neurological immune-mediated disorders. A single record per CDR3 protein comes from TCRdb applying MiXCR to the 5' RACE reads. The sample comprises 35,000 to 45,000 distinct CDR3 sequences, 12% to 15% of which are singletons, and 25% to 30% rests with the top ten. The material sequenced was PBMCs. The receptor source for this set is a woman in her forties or fifties with HTLV-1-associated myelopathy (HAM/TSP). The CDR3 runs from the conserved cysteine through the conserved F or W. Each record gives: J gene, V gene, clone size, D gene, CDR3 protein, CDR3 DNA. The D gene is left open where the match is weak. Clone size appears in some rows only: once, few, many, or a class for an expanded clone.

j_gene: TRBJ1-2; v_gene: TRBV6-2/TRBV6-3; abundance: many; d_gene: .; CDR3aa: CASRENYGYTF; CDR3nt: TGTGCCAGCAGGGAGAACTATGGCTACACCTTC
j_gene: TRBJ1-4; v_gene: TRBV7-9; abundance: many; d_gene: .; CDR3aa: CASSLDSLVVQKLFF; CDR3nt: TGTGCCAGCAGCTTAGACTCCCTCGTTGTTCAAAAACTGTTTTTT
j_gene: TRBJ2-6; v_gene: TRBV7-7; abundance: many; d_gene: .; CDR3aa: CASSLGPGANVLTF; CDR3nt: TGTGCTAGCAGCTTGGGGCCTGGGGCCAACGTCCTGACTTTC
j_gene: TRBJ1-1; v_gene: TRBV9; abundance: many; d_gene: .; CDR3aa: CASSVASLNTEAFF; CDR3nt: TGTGCCAGCAGCGTAGCGAGCTTGAACACTGAAGCTTTCTTT
j_gene: TRBJ1-5; v_gene: TRBV5-6; abundance: many; d_gene: TRBD1; CDR3aa: CASSRTGAEEQPQHF; CDR3nt: TGTGCCAGCAGCCGGACAGGGGCGGAGGAACAGCCCCAGCATTTT
j_gene: TRBJ2-2; v_gene: TRBV10-3; abundance: .; d_gene: TRBD1; CDR3aa: CAISQETGANTGELFF; CDR3nt: TGTGCCATCAGTCAAGAGACAGGGGCGAACACCGGGGAGCTGTTTTTT
j_gene: TRBJ1-4; v_gene: TRBV5-1; abundance: many; d_gene: TRBD1; CDR3aa: CASSNGTAGATNEKLFF; CDR3nt: TGCGCCAGCAGCAACGGGACAGCTGGAGCAACTAATGAAAAACTGTTTTTT
j_gene: TRBJ2-1; v_gene: TRBV6-6; abundance: .; d_gene: .; CDR3aa: CASRRDMDTYNEQFF; CDR3nt: TGTGCCAGCAGACGGGACATGGATACCTACAATGAGCAGTTCTTC
j_gene: TRBJ2-3; v_gene: TRBV27; abundance: many; d_gene: TRBD1; CDR3aa: CASRGQGSWTQYF; CDR3nt: TGTGCCAGCAGGGGACAGGGTAGTTGGACGCAGTATTTT
j_gene: TRBJ2-4; v_gene: TRBV20-1; abundance: many; d_gene: TRBD2; CDR3aa: CSARDMSGGAPKNIQYF; CDR3nt: TGCAGTGCTAGAGATATGAGCGGGGGGGCTCCCAAAAACATTCAGTACTTC
j_gene: TRBJ2-1; v_gene: TRBV7-2; abundance: many; d_gene: .; CDR3aa: CASSPGGLRNEQFF; CDR3nt: TGTGCCAGCAGCCCCGGCGGACTCCGGAATGAGCAGTTCTTC
j_gene: TRBJ2-7; v_gene: TRBV20-1; abundance: many; d_gene: .; CDR3aa: CSAPSGDNAYEQYF; CDR3nt: TGCAGTGCCCCAAGCGGGGACAACGCCTACGAGCAGTACTTC
j_gene: TRBJ2-6; v_gene: TRBV5-1; abundance: many; d_gene: .; CDR3aa: CASSLSASGANVLTF; CDR3nt: TGCGCCAGCAGCTTATCAGCCTCTGGGGCCAACGTCCTGACTTTC
j_gene: TRBJ2-5; v_gene: TRBV5-1; abundance: many; d_gene: .; CDR3aa: CASSFRLVETQYF; CDR3nt: TGCGCCAGCAGCTTTAGACTAGTGGAGACCCAGTACTTC
j_gene: TRBJ2-1; v_gene: TRBV7-9; abundance: few; d_gene: .; CDR3aa: CASSSDTLGVSNEQFF; CDR3nt: TGTGCCAGCAGCTCGGACACGTTAGGGGTTAGTAATGAGCAGTTCTTC
j_gene: TRBJ2-2; v_gene: TRBV11-3; abundance: many; d_gene: .; CDR3aa: CASSLDRTITGELFF; CDR3nt: TGTGCCAGCAGCTTAGATCGGACCATCACCGGGGAGCTGTTTTTT
j_gene: TRBJ2-7; v_gene: TRBV20-1; abundance: many; d_gene: TRBD1; CDR3aa: CSARPAASWDRGSYEQYF; CDR3nt: TGCAGTGCTCGTCCCGCTGCCAGTTGGGACAGGGGTTCCTACGAGCAGTACTTC
j_gene: TRBJ1-4; v_gene: TRBV3-1; abundance: many; d_gene: .; CDR3aa: CASSQRGDEKLFF; CDR3nt: TGTGCCAGCAGCCAAAGGGGGGATGAAAAACTGTTTTTT
j_gene: TRBJ1-6; v_gene: TRBV9; abundance: many; d_gene: TRBD1; CDR3aa: CASSARPQGQGISPLHF; CDR3nt: TGTGCCAGCAGCGCCAGACCCCAAGGACAGGGTATTTCACCCCTCCACTTT
j_gene: TRBJ2-3; v_gene: TRBV6-5; abundance: .; d_gene: .; CDR3aa: CASMGSGGKQYF; CDR3nt: TGTGCCAGCATGGGGTCCGGGGGAAAGCAGTATTTT
j_gene: TRBJ1-1; v_gene: TRBV11-2; abundance: many; d_gene: .; CDR3aa: CASSREVRGTEAFF; CDR3nt: TGTGCCAGCAGCCGGGAGGTGCGGGGCACTGAAGCTTTCTTT
j_gene: TRBJ2-1; v_gene: TRBV6-2/TRBV6-3; abundance: many; d_gene: TRBD1; CDR3aa: CASTHWGQGARNEQFF; CDR3nt: TGTGCCAGCACGCACTGGGGGCAGGGGGCTCGCAATGAGCAGTTCTTC
j_gene: TRBJ1-5; v_gene: TRBV6-6; abundance: many; d_gene: TRBD1; CDR3aa: CASSHDRGDNYQPQHF; CDR3nt: TGTGCCAGCAGCCACGACAGGGGTGATAATTATCAGCCCCAGCATTTT
j_gene: TRBJ2-5; v_gene: TRBV20-1; abundance: many; d_gene: .; CDR3aa: CSPQGTQETQYF; CDR3nt: TGCAGCCCGCAGGGGACTCAAGAGACCCAGTACTTC
j_gene: TRBJ1-1; v_gene: TRBV6-5; abundance: .; d_gene: TRBD1; CDR3aa: CASSSRQGRTEAFF; CDR3nt: TGTGCCAGCAGCTCCAGACAGGGTCGGACTGAAGCTTTCTTT
j_gene: TRBJ2-7; v_gene: TRBV6-2/TRBV6-3; abundance: many; d_gene: .; CDR3aa: CASSYSYRESYEQYF; CDR3nt: TGTGCCAGCAGTTACTCGTACCGGGAGAGCTACGAGCAGTACTTC
j_gene: TRBJ2-1; v_gene: TRBV11-2; abundance: many; d_gene: .; CDR3aa: CASSKQDLSYNEQFF; CDR3nt: TGTGCCAGCAGCAAACAGGACCTTTCCTACAATGAGCAGTTCTTC
j_gene: TRBJ2-2; v_gene: TRBV4-3; abundance: medium-sized; d_gene: .; CDR3aa: CASSSTGNTGELFF; CDR3nt: TGCGCCAGCAGCTCGACAGGGAACACCGGGGAGCTGTTTTTT
j_gene: TRBJ1-5; v_gene: TRBV5-1; abundance: .; d_gene: TRBD1; CDR3aa: CASSLGTGGQPQHF; CDR3nt: TGCGCCAGCAGCTTGGGGACAGGGGGTCAGCCCCAGCATTTT
j_gene: TRBJ1-4; v_gene: TRBV7-2; abundance: many; d_gene: .; CDR3aa: CASREGGSATNEKLFF; CDR3nt: TGTGCCAGCAGGGAGGGAGGTTCCGCAACTAATGAAAAACTGTTTTTT
j_gene: TRBJ2-5; v_gene: TRBV7-2; abundance: many; d_gene: .; CDR3aa: CASSLSGYPQETQYF; CDR3nt: TGTGCCAGCAGCTTATCCGGCTATCCGCAAGAGACCCAGTACTTC
j_gene: TRBJ2-1; v_gene: TRBV5-6; abundance: many; d_gene: .; CDR3aa: CASLGVADNEQFF; CDR3nt: TGTGCCAGCTTGGGGGTAGCGGACAATGAGCAGTTCTTC
j_gene: TRBJ1-5; v_gene: TRBV12-3/TRBV12-4; abundance: many; d_gene: .; CDR3aa: CASSPTGSVVQPQHF; CDR3nt: TGTGCCAGCAGTCCCACAGGGTCGGTGGTTCAGCCCCAGCATTTT
j_gene: TRBJ1-1; v_gene: TRBV20-1; abundance: many; d_gene: .; CDR3aa: CSAGGSEAFF; CDR3nt: TGCAGTGCGGGGGGGAGTGAAGCTTTCTTT
j_gene: TRBJ2-5; v_gene: TRBV10-2; abundance: many; d_gene: TRBD2; CDR3aa: CASSESLAGGRETQYF; CDR3nt: TGCGCCAGCAGTGAGTCGCTAGCGGGGGGCCGGGAGACCCAGTACTTC
j_gene: TRBJ1-1; v_gene: TRBV12-3/TRBV12-4; abundance: many; d_gene: TRBD1; CDR3aa: CASSPGQGARAEAFF; CDR3nt: TGTGCCAGCAGTCCCGGACAGGGGGCTCGCGCTGAAGCTTTCTTT
j_gene: TRBJ1-5; v_gene: TRBV20-1; abundance: many; d_gene: .; CDR3aa: CSAAPPRDNQPQHF; CDR3nt: TGCAGTGCCGCCCCGCCCAGGGACAATCAGCCCCAGCATTTT
j_gene: TRBJ2-1; v_gene: TRBV5-1; abundance: many; d_gene: .; CDR3aa: CASSLRKDNEQFF; CDR3nt: TGCGCCAGCAGCTTGCGAAAGGATAATGAGCAGTTCTTC
j_gene: TRBJ1-2; v_gene: TRBV5-8; abundance: many; d_gene: TRBD1; CDR3aa: CASSKTGPYGYTF; CDR3nt: TGTGCCAGCAGCAAGACAGGGCCCTATGGCTACACCTTC
j_gene: TRBJ2-1; v_gene: TRBV9; abundance: many; d_gene: .; CDR3aa: CASSVAEGMDNEQFF; CDR3nt: TGTGCCAGCAGCGTAGCTGAGGGAATGGACAATGAGCAGTTCTTC
j_gene: TRBJ1-2; v_gene: TRBV20-1; abundance: many; d_gene: .; CDR3aa: CSARAGYGYTF; CDR3nt: TGCAGTGCTAGAGCAGGGTACGGCTACACCTTC
j_gene: TRBJ1-1; v_gene: TRBV6-2/TRBV6-3; abundance: many; d_gene: .; CDR3aa: CASSQRTFTEAFF; CDR3nt: TGTGCCAGCAGTCAACGGACATTCACTGAAGCTTTCTTT
j_gene: TRBJ1-1; v_gene: TRBV12-3/TRBV12-4; abundance: many; d_gene: .; CDR3aa: CASSSQGVGEAFF; CDR3nt: TGTGCCAGCAGCTCTCAGGGAGTTGGTGAAGCTTTCTTT
j_gene: TRBJ1-1; v_gene: TRBV5-1; abundance: many; d_gene: .; CDR3aa: CASSQTGIPTEAFF; CDR3nt: TGCGCCAGCAGCCAAACAGGTATCCCCACTGAAGCTTTCTTT
j_gene: TRBJ1-1; v_gene: TRBV7-9; abundance: once; d_gene: .; CDR3aa: CASSPLRGGHTEAFF; CDR3nt: TGTGCCAGCAGCCCGTTACGCGGGGGCCACACTGAAGCTTTCTTT
j_gene: TRBJ1-1; v_gene: TRBV7-2; abundance: many; d_gene: .; CDR3aa: CASSVSIRDTEAFF; CDR3nt: TGTGCCAGCAGCGTTTCCATCCGGGACACTGAAGCTTTCTTT
j_gene: TRBJ2-7; v_gene: TRBV29-1; abundance: many; d_gene: .; CDR3aa: CSVVGGYSYEQYF; CDR3nt: TGCAGCGTTGTAGGGGGATACTCCTACGAGCAGTACTTC
j_gene: TRBJ2-1; v_gene: TRBV4-1; abundance: many; d_gene: .; CDR3aa: CASSHARIQISRSYNEQFF; CDR3nt: TGCGCCAGCAGCCATGCACGAATACAGATTAGCCGCTCCTACAATGAGCAGTTCTTC
j_gene: TRBJ2-3; v_gene: TRBV5-1; abundance: many; d_gene: TRBD2; CDR3aa: CASSSLLASPTDTQYF; CDR3nt: TGCGCCAGCAGCTCCCTACTAGCGTCTCCCACAGATACGCAGTATTTT
j_gene: TRBJ1-4; v_gene: TRBV7-9; abundance: many; d_gene: .; CDR3aa: CASSALGAPGEKLFF; CDR3nt: TGTGCCAGCAGCGCCCTAGGGGCGCCCGGTGAAAAACTGTTTTTT
j_gene: TRBJ2-1; v_gene: TRBV9; abundance: many; d_gene: .; CDR3aa: CASSAWEAAYYNEQFF; CDR3nt: TGTGCCAGCAGCGCATGGGAGGCGGCTTACTACAATGAGCAGTTCTTC
j_gene: TRBJ1-1; v_gene: TRBV28; abundance: many; d_gene: .; CDR3aa: CASARNTEAFF; CDR3nt: TGTGCCAGCGCACGGAACACTGAAGCTTTCTTT
j_gene: TRBJ2-1; v_gene: TRBV6-6; abundance: many; d_gene: .; CDR3aa: CASKGGYNEQFF; CDR3nt: TGTGCCAGCAAGGGGGGGTACAATGAGCAGTTCTTC